Presented here are 13 T cell receptor beta chains from one specimen sequenced in a study of vaccination effects on CD4 cells after COVID-19. Here immunoSEQ multiplex PCR was the method, and the copy in TCRdb shows in-frame clones only, minus some. The sample has roughly 30,000 clones, 73% seen once; the top ten hold 25% to 35%. Which antigens these TCRs recognize remains unknown. Pools of viral peptides were used by the ViraFEST assay to expand antigen-specific CD4+ T cells ahead of sequencing. Following an approximately ten-day culture, CD4+ T cells were purified. Vaccinees lacked prior SARS-CoV-2 infection and tested negative for nucleocapsid antibodies. The sequencing here drew on CD4+ T cells from PBMCs cultured with HCoV-OC43 spike peptides, taken before COVID-19 vaccination. The subset denotes: HCoV-OC43 spike overlapping peptide pool stimulation. These receptors originate from a human donor who received a COVID-19 vaccine.

A remark on this clone: The sample carries other DNA sequences with the same CDR3. The chain combines TRBV30 with TRBJ2-5; D not resolved. Germline-derived CDR1 and CDR2 are GTSNPN and SVGIG (reference sequence). V shed 0 bases and J shed 4 bases, with 3 bases lying between them. The CDR3 has 11 residues. The CDR3, as DNA: TGTGCCTGGAGTGTCGGAGAGACCCAGTACTTC. Translation gives CAWSVGETQYF. The full variable domain, completed using reference TRBV30 and TRBJ2-5, is SQTIHQWPATLVQPVGSPLSLECTVEGTSNPNLYWYRQAAGRGLQLLFYSVGIGQISSEVPQNLSASRPQDRQFILSSKKLLLSDSGFYLCAWSVGETQYFGPGTRLLVL.

The chain couples TRBV28 to TRBJ1-1; TRBD1 matches at 7 bases. V dropped 3 bases and J dropped 6; count of bases not matched to a gene: 10. Germline lookup yields CDR1 MDHEN and CDR2 SYDVKM. The CDR3 loop spans 15 amino acids. The CDR3 bases are TGTGCCAGCAGTTTGCCCGCAGGGGGGAATCCTGAAGCTTTCTTT. Encoded protein: CASSLPAGGNPEAFF.

The J gene is TRBJ1-2, the V gene TRBV7-2; possibly TRBD1 for D (5 bases). Germline V CDR1 and CDR2: SGHTA, FQGNSA. V lost 4 bases and J lost 3, with 12 bases in between. This CDR3 contains 14 residues. CDR3 in amino acids: CASSSPGTYYGYTF. CDR3 nucleotide sequence: TGTGCCAGCAGCTCCCCCGGGACCTACTATGGCTACACCTTC.

This clone was counted a single time. The chain recombines TRBV3-1 (or the pseudogene TRBV3-2) with TRBJ2-5; 11 nucleotides line up with TRBD2. V lost 3 bases, J lost 7 bases, and 7 bases stayed unmatched. Germline V CDR1 and CDR2: LGHDT, YNNKEL (reference sequence). This CDR3 has 15 amino acids. The CDR3 sequence is CASSHGTSGGGTQYF. The CDR3 nucleotides read TGTGCCAGCAGCCATGGGACTAGCGGTGGGGGGACCCAGTACTTC.

The rearrangement links TRBV3-1 (or the pseudogene TRBV3-2) to TRBJ1-5, with D uncertain. Trimming took 0 bases from V and 11 from J, leaving 14 bases between them. CDR3 length equals 14 residues. Germline V gene data show CDR1 as LGHDT and CDR2 as YNNKEL (reference sequence). The CDR3: CASSQEGRATTQHF. The CDR3 nucleotides are TGTGCCAGCAGCCAAGAAGGGCGGGCCACCACCCAGCATTTT.

A remark on this clone: Within the sample, other DNA sequences also encode this same CDR3. The V and J genes are TRBV12-3 or TRBV12-4 and TRBJ1-2, with TRBD1 identical over 8 bases. The J segment lost 5 bases and the V segment lost 1 base, leaving 0 bases of the junction unmatched. The length of the CDR3 is 13 residues. This chain's CDR3 is CASSLGQGYGYTF. The CDR3 DNA reads as TGTGCCAGCAGTTTAGGACAGGGGTATGGCTACACCTTC.

The gene calls are TRBV9 and TRBJ1-2; D remains ambiguous. The CDR3 consists of 13 residues. The V end was cut by 4 bases, the J end by 0 bases, with 7 bases between. In germline, CDR1 is SGDLS, CDR2 YYNGEE. The CDR3 DNA follows: TGTGCCAGCAGCCCAACTCCTAACTATGGCTACACCTTC. Protein: CASSPTPNYGYTF.

The chain employs TRBV5-1 and TRBJ1-1; weak D call: TRBD1 (5 bases). The CDR3 loop spans 16 amino acids. The germline V and J ends were trimmed by 3 bases and 1 base, with 16 bases remaining between them. CDR1 is SGHRS, CDR2 YFSETQ, per germline. The CDR3 coding sequence is TGCGCCAGCAGCTCGCGTCAGGGAAGGCAGAACACTGAAGCTTTCTTT. It codes for CASSSRQGRQNTEAFF.

In this sample, this clone turned up once. The chain employs TRBV10-3 and TRBJ2-1; D possibly matches TRBD1 or TRBD2 (5 bases each). The CDR3 is 15 amino acids. The ends were cut back, 3 bases at V and 1 base at J, with 10 bases in the middle. The V gene's germline CDR1 is ENHRY and CDR2 SYGVKD. CDR3 amino acids: CAISDGGGSYNEQFF. The CDR3 nucleotides read TGTGCCATCAGTGATGGGGGTGGTTCCTACAATGAGCAGTTCTTC.

The chain links TRBV21-1 to TRBJ1-5; TRBD1, as called in the table, went unchecked against the DNA. TRBV21-1 is assigned pseudogene status. This CDR3 is built from 15 residues. The CDR3 DNA is TGTGCCAGCAGCAAAAAAATACAGAACAATCAGCCCCAGCATTTT. This gives the protein CASSKKIQNNQPQHF.

The chain joins TRBV7-2 to TRBJ1-2; TRBD1 matches 7 bases. V dropped 5 bases and J dropped 9; count of bases not matched to a gene: 12. Germline CDR1 reads SGHTA; CDR2 reads FQGNSA. This CDR3 is built from 14 residues. The CDR3 region has the DNA TGTGCCAGCAGCGCCTCGACAGGGCTAGGGAGCTACACCTTC. Translating it yields CASSASTGLGSYTF.

The rearrangement joins TRBV9 to TRBJ1-6; D gene unclear. Trimming pared 0 bases from V and 7 bases from J, leaving 11 bases between. Looked up from germline, CDR1 is SGDLS and CDR2 is YYNGEE. The CDR3 totals 15 residues. CDR3 coding DNA: TGTGCCAGCAGCGTAGGATCACCCCGCAATTCACCCCTCCACTTT. Its translation: CASSVGSPRNSPLHF.

This chain joins TRBV4-3 and TRBJ1-2, with D possibly being TRBD1 (6 bases). This CDR3 is built from 15 residues. Trimming stripped 0 bases from V and 3 bases from J, with 11 bases between. Germline V lookup: CDR1 LGHNA, CDR2 YSLEER. DNA of the CDR3: TGCGCCAGCAGCCAAGATGTACAGGGCTACTATGGCTACACCTTC. This gives the protein CASSQDVQGYYGYTF.